This T cell receptor beta chain is from a study of cytomegalovirus exposure and HLA in healthy donors. This CDR3 has 12 amino acids. Germline assignment: CDR1 MGHDK and CDR2 SYGVNS. Trimming removed 4 bases at V and 5 bases at J, with 9 bases between. This clone showed up just a few times. Using immunoSEQ multiplex PCR, the repertoire was profiled, and TCRdb retains in-frame clones only, with some absent. The table includes roughly 330,000 clones, about 90% detected once. The specimen sequenced was PBMCs. The source of this sequence is a woman in her twenties or thirties in good health and CMV-seropositive. This chain uses TRBV25-1 with TRBJ2-7; D could derive from TRBD1 or TRBD2 (5 bases each). CDR3 sequence: CASSVRGHEQYF. As DNA, the CDR3 is TGTGCCAGCAGTGTCCGGGGCCACGAGCAGTACTTC.